This TCR beta chain was captured in a study of OX40 agonist ivuxolimab in advanced cancers. Study in general: Across the patients, intravenous ivuxolimab was delivered every 2 weeks at 0.01 to 10 mg/kg. Partial responses were achieved by three patients: one hepatocellular carcinoma, two cutaneous melanoma.

CDR1 and CDR2 from the germline V gene are LGHNA and YSLEER. J was trimmed by 9 bases and V by 0 bases; bases with no gene match: 14. This CDR3 is 17 amino acids long. The protocol was immunoSEQ multiplex PCR, while the TCRdb copy is restricted to in-frame clones and leaves out a portion. The repertoire has 65,000 to 75,000 clones, around 84% of them found once; the top ten carry less than 7.5%. The sample in question was CD4+ or CD8+ T cells sorted from blood, obtained in a trial of the OX40 agonist ivuxolimab. The rearrangement links TRBV4-3 to TRBJ1-3; 7 nucleotides match TRBD1. The clonotype comes from an adult with an advanced solid tumor such as melanoma, head and neck, liver or kidney cancer. CDR3 in amino acids: CASSQDTPGQSVGTIYF. The CDR3 coding sequence is TGCGCCAGCAGCCAAGATACGCCGGGACAGTCTGTCGGCACCATATATTTT.